One sample yielded the 26 T cell receptor beta chains listed below, sequenced in a study of blood T cell repertoires in COVID-19. Some clones are missing from TCRdb's copy, which holds only in-frame ones; the method was immunoSEQ multiplex PCR. The sample carries 150,000 to 180,000 clones, 85% to 90% recorded once. The material sequenced was peripheral blood. The source of these receptors is a woman aged 40 to 50 with acute or convalescent COVID-19.

The chain recombines TRBV24-1 with TRBJ2-2, with D tentatively TRBD1 (6 bases). Germline V lookup: CDR1 KGHDR, CDR2 SFDVKD. V was clipped by 5 bases and J by 6 bases, with 15 bases between them. The CDR3 extends over 15 amino acids. The CDR3 DNA is TGTGCCACCAGTGTGGCAGGGGATTTATCCGGGGAGCTGTTTTTT. This encodes CATSVAGDLSGELFF.

This chain links TRBV5-6 with TRBJ2-5, with 7 bases identical to TRBD2. V lost 1 base to trimming and J lost 1 base; unmatched junction nucleotides: 10. CDR1 SGHDT and CDR2 YYEEEE come from the germline V gene. This CDR3 region has 17 residues. The CDR3 region is CASSLLRLAGTQETQYF. CDR3 nucleotides: TGTGCCAGCAGCTTGTTGAGACTAGCCGGGACCCAAGAGACCCAGTACTTC.

The rearrangement uses TRBV29-1 and TRBJ2-7, with 15 bases fitting TRBD2. The CDR3 length is 16 residues. Germline V gives CDR1 SQVTM, CDR2 ANQGSEA. The V gene end was trimmed by 4 bases and the J gene end by 3 bases; junction bases not matched to a gene: 7. The CDR3 DNA sequence: TGCAGCGTTGCCCGGACTAGCGGGAGGGCGGACTACGAGCAGTACTTC. This codes for CSVARTSGRADYEQYF.

The chain joins TRBV28 to TRBJ2-1; 7 bases agree with TRBD1. CDR1 MDHEN and CDR2 SYDVKM come from the germline V gene. CDR3 length: 15 residues. The V gene end was trimmed by 9 bases and the J gene end by 6 bases; junction bases not matched to a gene: 14. CDR3 DNA: TGTGCCAGTGAGAGGGGGCCCCGAACCCTCAATGAGCAGTTCTTC. Protein: CASERGPRTLNEQFF.

The chain combines TRBV2 with TRBJ2-1, with D possibly matching TRBD1 (5 bases). Trimming removed 4 bases from V and 3 bases from J, with 7 bases in between. CDR3 length: 13 amino acids. Germline-derived CDR1 and CDR2 are SNHLY and FYNNEI. This chain's CDR3 is CASSGDSYNEQFF. CDR3 DNA: TGTGCCAGCAGTGGAGACAGCTACAATGAGCAGTTCTTC.

This chain connects TRBV6-5 to TRBJ1-1, with 9 bases identical to TRBD1. Germline V gives CDR1 MNHEY, CDR2 SVGAGI. CDR3 size: 13 residues. V shed 10 bases and J 1 base; nucleotides not matched to a gene: 4. Here the CDR3 DNA reads TGTGCCACTCCGGACAGGGGGAACACTGAAGCTTTCTTT. It codes for CATPDRGNTEAFF.

The chain is built from TRBV21-1 and TRBJ2-5; the D call in the table, TRBD1, was not verified against the DNA. TRBV21-1 corresponds to a pseudogene. This CDR3 contains 16 residues. CDR3 region: CASSGRPGQNLETQYF. DNA of the CDR3: TGTGCCAGCAGCGGGAGACCGGGACAGAACCTAGAGACCCAGTACTTC.

This clone was observed a single time. This sequence joins TRBV5-4 and TRBJ2-1; no clear D gene. The V end lost 1 base, the J end lost 5 bases, and 10 bases lay between the germline ends. Germline V gene data show CDR1 as SGHNT and CDR2 as YYREEE (reference sequence). The CDR3 is 14 residues long. The CDR3 sequence: CASSLPDQDNEQFF. The CDR3 bases are TGTGCCAGCAGCTTGCCTGACCAGGACAATGAGCAGTTCTTC.

On this clone itself: A read error may produce the germline difference seen at one junction end. The chain carries TRBV30 and TRBJ1-4; D may be TRBD1 (5 bases). Germline assignment: CDR1 GTSNPN and CDR2 SVGIG (reference sequence). The CDR3 totals 13 residues. The CDR3: CAWGPGDFEQLFF. The CDR3, as DNA: TGTGCCTGGGGGCCCGGGGACTTTGAACAACTGTTTTTT.

The CDR3 reads CASSPTGTRTDTQYF. CDR3 in DNA: TGCGCCAGCAGCCCGACCGGGACTAGAACAGATACGCAGTATTTT. The chain has TRBV5-1 and TRBJ2-3, with 8 positions matching TRBD2. In germline, CDR1 is SGHRS, CDR2 YFSETQ. The CDR3 consists of 15 residues. The J segment lost 3 bases and the V segment lost 4 bases, leaving 7 bases of the junction unmatched.

The chain employs TRBV3-1 (or the pseudogene TRBV3-2) and TRBJ2-1; D is ambiguous. The CDR3 covers 17 residues. Trimming left V 2 bases short and J 5 bases short, with 19 bases between. From germline, CDR1 is LGHDT and CDR2 YNNKEL (reference sequence). Here the CDR3 DNA reads TGTGCCAGCAGCCAATATACTGGCGCTAGTTCCAACAATGAGCAGTTCTTC. Encoded protein: CASSQYTGASSNNEQFF.

This chain connects TRBV30 to TRBJ2-1; 8 bases align to TRBD1. The CDR3 runs 12 residues. Losses at the gene ends were 6 bases for V and 7 bases for J; bases not matched to a gene: 5. The germline V gene encodes CDR1 GTSNPN and CDR2 SVGIG (reference sequence). The CDR3 bases are TGTGCCTGTATTCAGGGGGCGAATGAGCAGTTCTTC. Protein: CACIQGANEQFF.

The chain carries TRBV9 and TRBJ1-2, with D possibly being TRBD1 (5 bases). Germline lookup yields CDR1 SGDLS and CDR2 YYNGEE. The CDR3 sequence is 12 residues long. V was cut by 0 bases and J by 7 bases, with 7 bases left in between. The CDR3 sequence: CASSVEGRGYTF. CDR3 coding DNA: TGTGCCAGCAGCGTAGAGGGGCGTGGCTACACCTTC.

The CDR3 DNA sequence: TGTGCCTGGAGTTTACAGGGACATGGGGAGGAGCAGTACTTC. Translating gives CAWSLQGHGEEQYF. The chain is built from TRBV30 and TRBJ2-7; TRBD1 might be the D (6 bases). Per the germline V gene, CDR1 is GTSNPN and CDR2 is SVGIG (reference sequence). CDR3 size: 14 residues. Trimming left V 2 bases short and J 7 bases short, with 18 bases between.

The rearrangement uses TRBV15 and TRBJ2-3; TRBD1 matches 7 bases. J lost 5 bases, V lost 0 bases, and 11 bases had no gene match. The length of the CDR3 is 17 residues. Germline V lookup: CDR1 LNHNV, CDR2 YYDKDF (reference sequence). The CDR3 region has the DNA TGTGCCACCAGCAGAGAAACAGGGGCCCTTAGGGGAGATACGCAGTATTTT. Encoded protein: CATSRETGALRGDTQYF.

The rearrangement links TRBV3-1 (or the pseudogene TRBV3-2) to TRBJ2-5; 9 nucleotides match TRBD2. The CDR3 totals 17 residues. V shed 4 bases and J 4 bases; nucleotides not matched to a gene: 13. Germline-derived CDR1 and CDR2 are LGHDT and YNNKEL (reference sequence). The CDR3 coding sequence is TGTGCCAGCAGCCCTACTCCTAGCGGGAAGGGCCGAGAGACCCAGTACTTC. This gives the protein CASSPTPSGKGRETQYF.

This chain connects TRBV30 to TRBJ2-3; TRBD2 agrees at 8 bases. Germline V CDR1 and CDR2: GTSNPN, SVGIG (reference sequence). After removal of 1 base from V and 5 bases from J, the junction contained 8 bases not matched to a gene. The CDR3 contains 15 residues. The CDR3 reads CAWSETGGPLDTQYF. The DNA of the CDR3 is TGTGCCTGGAGTGAAACGGGAGGGCCATTAGATACGCAGTATTTT.

V and J are TRBV19 and TRBJ2-7; 7 nucleotides match TRBD2. Germline CDR1 reads LNHDA; CDR2 reads SQIVND (reference sequence). This CDR3 has 16 amino acids. The ends lost 7 bases at V and 0 bases at J; junction bases unmatched: 12. The CDR3 coding sequence is TGTGCCAGTACCCCAGAGGGCGGGAGACCCTCCTACGAGCAGTACTTC. This codes for CASTPEGGRPSYEQYF.

This rearrangement joins TRBV7-3 to TRBJ2-3, with D perhaps matching TRBD2 (5 bases). V was cut by 8 bases and J by 6 bases, with 18 bases left in between. The CDR3 runs 14 residues. Germline CDR1 SGHTA, CDR2 FQGTGA. The chain's CDR3 is CASGVGSPTDTQYF. In nucleotides, the CDR3 is TGTGCCAGCGGGGTGGGGAGCCCCACGGATACGCAGTATTTT.

This clone appeared a few times. The genes are TRBV29-1 and TRBJ2-7; 15 nucleotides line up with TRBD2. Germline V gives CDR1 SQVTM, CDR2 ANQGSEA. This CDR3 is built from 17 residues. V was clipped by 1 base and J by 0 bases; unmatched bases: 4. The CDR3 DNA sequence: TGCAGCGTTGAAGGAGGGACTAGCGGGAGGAGCTCCTACGAGCAGTACTTC. Translating gives CSVEGGTSGRSSYEQYF.

The chain couples TRBV7-2 to TRBJ2-4; 11 positions agree with TRBD1. The CDR3 runs to 15 residues. V was pared by 4 bases and J by 7 bases, with 6 bases of the junction left unmatched. From germline, CDR1 is SGHTA and CDR2 FQGNSA. The CDR3 reads CASSSGTGGTNIQYF. DNA of the CDR3: TGTGCCAGCAGCTCCGGGACAGGGGGTACGAACATTCAGTACTTC.

This chain uses TRBV11-3 with TRBJ2-5; 13 bases match TRBD2. Germline V gene sequence: CDR1 SGHNT, CDR2 YENEEA. There are 16 residues in the CDR3. The ends lost 5 bases at V and 1 base at J; junction bases unmatched: 4. The CDR3 protein is CASSPRTSGGQETQYF. The CDR3 coding sequence is TGTGCCAGCAGCCCACGGACTAGCGGGGGCCAAGAGACCCAGTACTTC.

This chain uses TRBV12-3 or TRBV12-4 with TRBJ1-2; no definite D call. Trimming stripped 0 bases from V and 2 bases from J, with 4 bases between. The CDR3 has 13 residues. CDR3 bases: TGTGCCAGCAGTTTAGCAGCCAACTATGGCTACACCTTC. Amino acids: CASSLAANYGYTF.

This clone was detected once. V gene TRBV29-1 combines with J gene TRBJ2-3, with 9 bases lining up with TRBD2. The V and J ends lost 7 bases and 5 bases, in that order; junction bases with no gene match: 10. Germline V CDR1 and CDR2: SQVTM, ANQGSEA. This CDR3 comprises 14 residues. This CDR3 is CSASGASGVDTQYF. As DNA, the CDR3 is TGCAGCGCCTCCGGCGCTAGCGGGGTAGATACGCAGTATTTT.

J is TRBJ2-7 and V is TRBV6-5; 7 bases are a match to TRBD2. The CDR3 sequence is 14 residues long. The germline V gene has CDR1 MNHEY and CDR2 SVGAGI. V trimming: 6 bases; J trimming: 2 bases; junction bases outside the gene matches: 7. The CDR3: CASSWGGVAYEQYF. Here the CDR3 DNA reads TGTGCCAGCAGCTGGGGGGGGGTGGCCTACGAGCAGTACTTC.

The chain employs TRBV6-5 and TRBJ2-1, with 9 nucleotides matching TRBD2. The CDR3 is 16 residues long. In germline, CDR1 is MNHEY, CDR2 SVGAGI. J was trimmed by 4 bases and V by 0 bases; bases with no gene match: 4. The DNA of the CDR3 is TGTGCCAGCAGTTACTCGCAGACTAGCGGATACAATGAGCAGTTCTTC. It translates to CASSYSQTSGYNEQFF.